This T cell receptor (beta chain) was captured by sequencing in a study of T cell changes during pregnancy in multiple sclerosis. Profiling relied on immunoSEQ multiplex PCR, and the TCRdb table lists in-frame clones only, not all of them. Of some 110,000 clones in the sample, approximately 90% are singletons; the top ten hold about 1.5%. The V gene end was trimmed by 0 bases and the J gene end by 8 bases; junction bases not matched to a gene: 22. The CDR3 is 21 amino acids. Germline CDR1 reads SNHLY; CDR2 reads FYNNEI. V gene TRBV2 combines with J gene TRBJ2-1, with 10 bases identical to TRBD2. Sequenced material: peripheral blood, taken in the third trimester of pregnancy. This sequence was found in a female donor with multiple sclerosis, enrolled in a pregnancy study. CDR3 residues: CASSEALRWGQTSGWGDEQFF. The CDR3 DNA follows: TGTGCCAGCAGTGAAGCGCTTCGGTGGGGCCAGACTAGCGGGTGGGGGGATGAGCAGTTCTTC.